The 21 T cell receptor beta chains in this list originate from one sample, sequenced in a study of neurological immune-mediated disorders. The time point here: longitudinal time-point 2. TCRdb ran MiXCR on the 5' RACE reads and lists one entry per CDR3 protein. Of some 50,000 distinct CDR3 sequences in the sample, roughly 14% were seen once. The sequencing sample was made of PBMCs. The receptors were sampled from a male donor with HTLV-1-associated myelopathy (HAM/TSP).

Ten or more counts support this clonotype. The chain couples TRBV10-1 to TRBJ2-1; D possibly corresponds to TRBD1 (6 bases). The CDR3 runs to 14 residues. Germline V gene data show CDR1 as WNHNN and CDR2 as SYGVQD (reference sequence). Trimming removed 2 bases at V and 8 bases at J, with 13 bases between. CDR3 bases: TGCGCCAGCAGTGAGCCGGCTGGGGGCGATGAGCAGTTCTTC. This translates into CASSEPAGGDEQFF.

This chain links TRBV29-1 with TRBJ1-2; no clear D. Germline lookup yields CDR1 SQVTM and CDR2 ANQGSEA. V was cut by 6 bases and J by 4 bases, with 9 bases left in between. This CDR3 comprises 11 residues. CDR3 region: CSVGGLYGYTF. The DNA of the CDR3 is TGCAGCGTCGGCGGACTCTATGGCTACACCTTC.

In its sample, this clonotype was seen many times. The gene calls are TRBV10-2 and TRBJ1-5, with D possibly matching TRBD1 (6 bases). The germline gives CDR1 WSHSY, CDR2 SAAADI. Trimming removed 5 bases at V and 7 bases at J, with 12 bases between. This CDR3 contains 13 residues. The CDR3 sequence: CASSYRVAQPQHF. The CDR3 coding sequence is TGCGCCAGCAGTTACAGGGTCGCGCAGCCCCAGCATTTT.

This clonotype showed up many times. This chain links TRBV7-2 with TRBJ1-3, with D tentatively TRBD1 (6 bases). The V end lost 4 bases, the J end lost 6 bases, and 13 bases lay between the germline ends. Germline CDR1 and CDR2: SGHTA and FQGNSA. CDR3 length: 14 amino acids. This CDR3 reads CASSSGQGANTIYF. Here the CDR3 DNA reads TGTGCCAGCAGCTCGGGACAAGGGGCAAACACCATATATTTT.

This clonotype was seen ten or more times. The chain has TRBV7-9 and TRBJ1-6; 8 bases are a match to TRBD1. This CDR3 contains 17 residues. Germline CDR1 and CDR2: SEHNR and FQNEAQ (reference sequence). Unmatched junction bases numbered 8, after V lost 1 base and J lost 6 bases. The CDR3 sequence is CASSLVRDRWGNSPLHF. The CDR3, as DNA: TGTGCCAGCAGCTTAGTGAGGGACAGGTGGGGTAATTCACCCCTCCACTTT.

This clonotype has at least ten counts. The V call is TRBV5-6, the J call TRBJ2-7; 10 positions match TRBD2. From germline, CDR1 is SGHDT and CDR2 YYEEEE. The V segment lost 3 bases and the J segment 6 bases; nucleotides outside the gene matches: 9. This CDR3 has 15 residues. The chain's CDR3 is CASSSLAGGRSEQYF. The CDR3 nucleotides are TGTGCCAGCAGCTCCTTAGCGGGGGGAAGGTCCGAGCAGTACTTC.

This clonotype appeared many times. The V gene is TRBV6-4, the J gene TRBJ1-6; perhaps TRBD1 as D (6 bases). Trimming took off 3 bases at V and 9 bases at J, with 9 bases between the two ends. This CDR3 region has 13 residues. CDR1 is MRHNA and CDR2 is SNTAGT in the germline V gene. DNA for the CDR3: TGTGCCAGCAGTGAGGGGGCCGCTTCACCCCTCCACTTT. This translates into CASSEGAASPLHF.

This clonotype was detected ten times or more. DNA of the CDR3: TGCGCCAGCACTCTACTCAGGAACACTGAAGCTTTCTTT. Protein sequence: CASTLLRNTEAFF. The chain employs TRBV5-1 and TRBJ1-1; no firm D call. The CDR3 consists of 13 residues. CDR1 is SGHRS and CDR2 is YFSETQ in the germline V gene. Trimming removed 6 bases at V and 1 base at J, with 10 bases between.

Only a few counts were recorded for this clonotype. This may arise from a read error, as a much more abundant clone is one base away. V gene TRBV12-3 or TRBV12-4 combines with J gene TRBJ2-3; tentatively, D is TRBD1 or TRBD2 (5 bases each). The CDR3 is made up of 12 amino acids. Trimming stripped 5 bases from V and 8 bases from J, with 11 bases between. This CDR3 is CASSRDVSTQYF. DNA for the CDR3: TGTGCCAGCAGTCGGGACGTCTCTACGCAGTATTTT.

This clonotype was found many times. The rearrangement uses TRBV5-6 and TRBJ1-5; D is perhaps TRBD1 (6 bases). CDR1 and CDR2 from the germline V gene are SGHDT and YYEEEE. This CDR3 is built from 17 residues. V was trimmed by 0 bases and J by 1 base, leaving 14 bases between them. The CDR3 protein is CASSLGGGAESNQPQHF. The CDR3 region has the DNA TGTGCCAGCAGCTTGGGTGGGGGGGCAGAGAGCAATCAGCCCCAGCATTTT.

This clonotype was seen repeatedly, ten times or more. The chain uses TRBV4-3 and TRBJ1-1, with a possible D match to TRBD1 (6 bases). CDR3 size: 17 residues. Germline-derived CDR1 and CDR2 are LGHNA and YSLEER. Trimming stripped 0 bases from V and 8 bases from J, with 22 bases between. CDR3 DNA: TGCGCCAGCAGCCAAGATCTGTTGGGGACACCTCTGCCCGAAGCTTTCTTT. Its translation: CASSQDLLGTPLPEAFF.

This clonotype was counted ten times or more. V gene TRBV10-3 combines with J gene TRBJ1-4, with TRBD1 identical over 9 bases. The germline V gene has CDR1 ENHRY and CDR2 SYGVKD. Losses at the gene ends were 4 bases for V and 5 bases for J; bases not matched to a gene: 14. The CDR3 spans 18 residues. CDR3 bases: TGTGCCATCAGTGGAAGTCCCGGGACAGGGATCGGAAATGAAAAACTGTTTTTT. Encoded protein: CAISGSPGTGIGNEKLFF.

Notes on this clonotype: The CDR3 does not end in the conserved phenylalanine or tryptophan, so this is likely a read error. In DNA form, the CDR3 reads TGTGCCAGCTCAAAAACTATGGACAGTTTGAACACTGAAGCTTTCGTT. Protein product: CASSKTMDSLNTEAFV. The J gene is TRBJ1-1, the V gene TRBV18; a possible D gene is TRBD1 (6 bases). V lost 5 bases to trimming and J lost 0 bases, with 16 bases between them. The germline CDR1 and CDR2 sequences are KGHSH and LQKENI. The CDR3 contains 16 residues.

There are many counts of this clonotype. The chain carries TRBV3-1 and TRBJ1-1; unclear D gene. There are 13 residues in the CDR3. Deletions cut 1 base from V and 4 bases from J, with 7 bases between. Germline lookup yields CDR1 LGHDT and CDR2 YNNKEL (reference sequence). As DNA, the CDR3 is TGTGCCAGCAGCCAAGGCATCCGCACTGAAGCTTTCTTT. Residues: CASSQGIRTEAFF.

This clonotype was observed at least ten times. The rearrangement joins TRBV6-5 to TRBJ1-5; D not certain. Germline CDR1 is MNHEY and CDR2 is SVGAGI. V lost 7 bases and J lost 7, with 14 bases in between. CDR3 size: 13 residues. The CDR3 DNA sequence: TGTGCCAGCACTAAGGGAGATGGGCAGCCCCAGCATTTT. The encoded protein is CASTKGDGQPQHF.

This clonotype was found many times. The chain is built from TRBV7-2 and TRBJ1-1; possible D gene TRBD1, 5 bases. This CDR3 spans 12 amino acids. V dropped 4 bases and J dropped 5 bases, with 8 bases sitting between them. Germline CDR1 and CDR2: SGHTA and FQGNSA. The CDR3 region has the DNA TGTGCCAGCAGCTCCGGGGGAACTGAAGCTTTCTTT. Translated: CASSSGGTEAFF.

This clonotype was counted at least ten times. The genes are TRBV20-1 and TRBJ2-4, with D perhaps matching TRBD2 (6 bases). Germline lookup yields CDR1 DFQATT and CDR2 SNEGSKA (reference sequence). Trimming removed 1 base from V and 3 bases from J, with 16 bases in between. The CDR3 is made up of 16 amino acids. CDR3 amino acids: CSARARDSPGKNIQYF. CDR3 nucleotides: TGCAGTGCTAGAGCTCGGGACTCCCCTGGCAAAAACATTCAGTACTTC.

This clonotype was counted ten times or more. This chain connects TRBV5-1 to TRBJ2-3, with TRBD2 matching over 10 bases. This CDR3 contains 13 residues. The V and J ends lost 5 bases and 4 bases, in that order; junction bases with no gene match: 1. Germline V gives CDR1 SGHRS, CDR2 YFSETQ. The CDR3, as DNA: TGCGCCAGCAGAGCGGGGGGGCCAGATACGCAGTATTTT. It yields the protein CASRAGGPDTQYF.

There are many counts of this clonotype. V gene TRBV20-1 combines with J gene TRBJ2-1; D is undetermined. In germline, CDR1 is DFQATT, CDR2 SNEGSKA (reference sequence). Trimming left V 0 bases short and J 9 bases short, with 12 bases between. The CDR3 runs 13 residues. The CDR3 is CSARDRTLVEQFF. The CDR3 nucleotides read TGCAGTGCTAGAGATAGGACCTTGGTTGAGCAGTTCTTC.

This clonotype was found many times. The genes are TRBV5-6 and TRBJ2-1; D unclear. CDR1 and CDR2 (germline): SGHDT, YYEEEE. The CDR3 loop spans 15 amino acids. V lost 0 bases, J lost 1 base, and 8 bases lay in between. CDR3 in DNA: TGTGCCAGCAGCTTGGGGGCGAGGTCCTACAATGAGCAGTTCTTC. Its translation: CASSLGARSYNEQFF.

This clonotype was counted at least ten times. The gene calls are TRBV12-3 or TRBV12-4 and TRBJ2-2; 9 nucleotides align to TRBD2. The CDR3 runs 16 residues. V gave up 6 bases and J gave up 1 base; unmatched junction bases: 6. CDR3 coding DNA: TGTGCCAGCAGCGGCGGGGGGGGGCTGAACACCGGGGAGCTGTTTTTT. This sequence encodes CASSGGGGLNTGELFF.